These 19 T cell receptor beta chains were all obtained from the same sample, sequenced in a study of blood T cells in healthy people across ages. Together with a sample-barcoded 5' primer, a J-beta primer mix was included in a second PCR lasting about 7 to 12 cycles. TCRdb re-analysed the 5' RACE reads in MiXCR, keeping a single row per CDR3 protein. The sample consists of 850,000 to 1,000,000 distinct CDR3 sequences, about 53% of them appearing once. Sequencing was performed on blood. The receptor source for this set is an older woman in good health.

The chain couples TRBV27 to TRBJ1-2; 7 bases line up with TRBD1. The CDR3 runs 15 residues. Germline V lookup: CDR1 MNHEY, CDR2 SMNVEV (reference sequence). After removal of 5 bases from V and 10 bases from J, the junction contained 16 bases not matched to a gene. CDR3 in amino acids: CASSRQGLSSSDYTF. As DNA, the CDR3 is TGTGCCAGCAGTCGACAGGGACTATCCTCCTCCGACTACACCTTC.

V is TRBV7-8 and J is TRBJ2-3, with TRBD2 as a possible D gene (6 bases). The V end was cut by 1 base, the J end by 0 bases, with 11 bases between. CDR3 size: 16 residues. The germline gives CDR1 SGHVS, CDR2 FQNEAQ. The CDR3 reads CASSLVYGSSTDTQYF. The CDR3 DNA reads as TGTGCCAGCAGCTTAGTTTACGGGAGTAGCACAGATACGCAGTATTTT.

V usage is TRBV7-6 and J usage is TRBJ2-1; D not certain. The V gene's germline CDR1 is SGHVS and CDR2 FNYEAQ. The CDR3 is 15 amino acids. V was trimmed by 1 base and J by 2 bases, leaving 9 bases between them. The CDR3 sequence: CASSLGSVTYNEQFF. The CDR3 DNA reads TGTGCCAGCAGCTTAGGGAGTGTAACCTACAATGAGCAGTTCTTC.

A single count supports this clonotype. This chain links TRBV29-1 with TRBJ1-5; 10 bases align to TRBD1. Germline lookup yields CDR1 SQVTM and CDR2 ANQGSEA. This CDR3 has 12 amino acids. This CDR3 is CRGQGSNQPQHF. The CDR3 DNA follows: TGCAGGGGACAGGGGAGCAATCAGCCCCAGCATTTT.

The V and J genes are TRBV4-3 and TRBJ2-5, with unresolved D. Germline V lookup: CDR1 LGHNA, CDR2 YSLEER. Deletions cut 1 base from V and 5 bases from J, with 8 bases between. The CDR3 is made up of 13 amino acids. CDR3 loop: CASSQGLSETQYF. The CDR3 region has the DNA TGCGCCAGCAGCCAAGGACTTTCGGAGACCCAGTACTTC.

V is TRBV21-1 and J is TRBJ1-2. TRBV21-1 is reported as a pseudogene. CDR3 length: 14 amino acids. CDR3 sequence reads: CASINSPLGYGYTF. CDR3 DNA: TGTGCCAGCATCAACTCTCCCTTGGGCTATGGCTACACCTTC.

The genes are TRBV7-9 and TRBJ1-4; D possibly corresponds to TRBD1 (6 bases). Germline-derived CDR1 and CDR2 are SEHNR and FQNEAQ (reference sequence). Trimming pared 8 bases from V and 2 bases from J, leaving 15 bases between. The CDR3 consists of 15 residues. CDR3 region: CASDEGDSTNEKLFF. DNA of the CDR3: TGTGCCAGCGACGAGGGGGATTCTACTAATGAAAAACTGTTTTTT.

This rearrangement joins TRBV5-1 to TRBJ2-5; D perhaps matches TRBD2 (5 bases). The CDR3 contains 15 residues. V lost 5 bases to trimming and J lost 2 bases, with 16 bases between them. Germline V gene lookup returns CDR1 SGHRS and CDR2 YFSETQ. The CDR3 DNA reads as TGCGCCAGCAGGCAACAGACTAACCAACAAGAGACCCAGTACTTC. Its protein is CASRQQTNQQETQYF.

This chain joins TRBV20-1 and TRBJ2-3; 10 bases fit TRBD1. V shed 5 bases and J 3 bases; nucleotides not matched to a gene: 8. CDR3 length: 15 residues. Germline CDR1 reads DFQATT; CDR2 reads SNEGSKA (reference sequence). The CDR3 DNA reads TGCAGTGCTCAGGGGGGGGACAGGGGTACAGATACGCAGTATTTT. Translating gives CSAQGGDRGTDTQYF.

This clonotype was counted only a few times. The rearrangement joins TRBV20-1 to TRBJ2-5; D gene ambiguous. The CDR3 is made up of 13 amino acids. V gave up 6 bases and J gave up 1 base, with 12 bases separating them. The germline CDR1 and CDR2 sequences are DFQATT and SNEGSKA (reference sequence). The chain's CDR3 is CSADVGPQETQYF. CDR3 DNA sequence: TGCAGTGCGGATGTGGGTCCCCAAGAGACCCAGTACTTC.

In DNA, the CDR3 is TGTGCCAGCAAAAACAGGGATCATCATACGCAGTATTTT. Its protein product is CASKNRDHHTQYF. This chain uses TRBV27 with TRBJ2-3; D is possibly TRBD1 (6 bases). Trimming removed 7 bases from V and 7 bases from J, with 15 bases in between. The germline CDR1 and CDR2 sequences are MNHEY and SMNVEV (reference sequence). The CDR3 has 13 amino acids.

J is TRBJ2-7 and V is TRBV12-3 or TRBV12-4, with 8 bases identical to TRBD2. The CDR3 runs 16 residues. After removal of 6 bases from V and 1 base from J, the junction contained 11 bases not matched to a gene. DNA for the CDR3: TGTGCCAGCAGCTCCGGGGGGGGACTTGGGTCCTACGAGCAGTACTTC. This sequence encodes CASSSGGGLGSYEQYF.

The genes are TRBV3-1 and TRBJ2-4, with D possibly called TRBD1 or TRBD2 (5 bases each). V shed 3 bases and J shed 13 bases, with 10 bases lying between them. CDR1 is LGHDT, CDR2 YNNKEL, per germline (reference sequence). This CDR3 has 11 residues. DNA for the CDR3: TGTGCCAGCAGCCATGGGGGTTGGCAGTACTTC. Encoded protein: CASSHGGWQYF.

V gene TRBV3-1 combines with J gene TRBJ1-6; 9 nucleotides agree with TRBD1. V was pared by 7 bases and J by 7 bases, with 8 bases of the junction left unmatched. CDR1 and CDR2 (germline): LGHDT, YNNKEL (reference sequence). The CDR3 extends over 15 amino acids. CDR3 region: CASNLWDRENSPLHF. The DNA of the CDR3 is TGTGCCAGCAACCTATGGGACAGGGAAAATTCACCCCTCCACTTT. Full variable domain (outside the CDR3, taken from reference TRBV3-1 and TRBJ1-6): DTAVSQTPKYLVTQMGNDKSIKCEQNLGHDTMYWYKQDSKKFLKIMFSYNNKELIINETVPNRFSPKSPDKAHLNLHINSLELGDSAVYFCASNLWDRENSPLHFGNGTRLTVT.

This chain links TRBV5-1 with TRBJ2-5; 10 nucleotides match TRBD1. The DNA end is a closer match to TRBJ2-7, so the J assignment may be wrong. CDR1 is SGHRS, CDR2 YFSETQ, per germline. The CDR3 length is 13 residues. CDR3 sequence (DNA): TGCGCCAGCAGAGCCGGGACAGGGGCCGAGCAGTACTTC. Its translation: CASRAGTGAEQYF.

This chain links TRBV6-2 or TRBV6-3 with TRBJ1-2, with 8 nucleotides matching TRBD1. The CDR3 has 15 amino acids. CDR1 and CDR2 (germline): MNHEY, SVGEGT. The junction had 11 bases not matched to a gene; V was cut back by 6 bases and J by 5 bases. The CDR3 sequence: CASREGTGVFYGYTF. The CDR3 nucleotides are TGTGCCAGCAGAGAAGGGACAGGAGTTTTTTATGGCTACACCTTC.

The rearrangement uses TRBV10-3 and TRBJ2-3, with D maybe TRBD2 (6 bases). The V gene's germline CDR1 is ENHRY and CDR2 SYGVKD. V lost 3 bases and J lost 3, with 16 bases in between. This CDR3 region has 16 residues. In nucleotides, the CDR3 is TGTGCCATCAGTGATTTGGCGGGGCTGGGGACAGATACGCAGTATTTT. Translation: CAISDLAGLGTDTQYF.

The chain is built from TRBV20-1 and TRBJ2-1; 10 positions agree with TRBD1. Per the germline V gene, CDR1 is DFQATT and CDR2 is SNEGSKA (reference sequence). Unmatched junction bases numbered 8, after V lost 5 bases and J lost 7 bases. This CDR3 has 14 residues. The CDR3 bases are TGCAGTGCTGACAGACAGGGGGCCCGGAATGAGCAGTTCTTC. Protein product: CSADRQGARNEQFF.

This clonotype came up a few times. V and J are TRBV20-1 and TRBJ1-5, with D unclear. Germline lookup yields CDR1 DFQATT and CDR2 SNEGSKA (reference sequence). This CDR3 has 15 amino acids. The germline V and J ends were trimmed by 1 base and 2 bases, with 12 bases remaining between them. Here the CDR3 reads CSARAGGFGNQPQHF. DNA of the CDR3: TGCAGTGCTAGAGCCGGCGGCTTCGGCAATCAGCCCCAGCATTTT.